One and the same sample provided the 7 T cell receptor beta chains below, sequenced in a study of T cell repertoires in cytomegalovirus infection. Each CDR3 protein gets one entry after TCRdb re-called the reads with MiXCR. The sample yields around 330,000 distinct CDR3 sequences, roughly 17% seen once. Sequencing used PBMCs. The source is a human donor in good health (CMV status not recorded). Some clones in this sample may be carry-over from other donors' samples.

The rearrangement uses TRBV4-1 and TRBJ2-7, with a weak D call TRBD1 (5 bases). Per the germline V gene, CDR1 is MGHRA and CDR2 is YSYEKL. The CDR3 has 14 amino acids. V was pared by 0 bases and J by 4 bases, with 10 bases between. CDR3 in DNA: TGCGCCAGCAGCCAAGATGAAGGGGTTTACGAGCAGTACTTC. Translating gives CASSQDEGVYEQYF.

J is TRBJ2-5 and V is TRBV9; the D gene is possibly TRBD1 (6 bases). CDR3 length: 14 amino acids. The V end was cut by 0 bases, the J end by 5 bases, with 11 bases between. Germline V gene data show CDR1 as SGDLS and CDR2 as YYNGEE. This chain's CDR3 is CASSVGQGLETQYF. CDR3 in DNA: TGTGCCAGCAGCGTAGGGCAGGGGTTGGAGACCCAGTACTTC.

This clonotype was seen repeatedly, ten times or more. The CDR3 sequence: CASSDELSYDRGQYF. The CDR3 bases are TGTGCCAGCAGCGACGAGCTATCCTACGATCGGGGACAGTACTTC. The rearrangement uses TRBV6-2 or TRBV6-3 and TRBJ2-7; a possible D gene is TRBD2 (5 bases). V lost 6 bases to trimming and J lost 10 bases, with 25 bases between them. From germline, CDR1 is MNHEY and CDR2 SVGEGT. This CDR3 region has 15 residues.

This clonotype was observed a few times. The CDR3 sequence is CASSLGQGVGNEQFF. The CDR3 DNA sequence: TGTGCCAGCAGTTTGGGACAGGGGGTCGGAAATGAGCAGTTCTTC. The chain combines TRBV12-3 or TRBV12-4 with TRBJ2-1, with 11 bases identical to TRBD1. This CDR3 is 15 amino acids long. With V trimmed by 3 bases and J by 7 bases, 5 bases remained unmatched.

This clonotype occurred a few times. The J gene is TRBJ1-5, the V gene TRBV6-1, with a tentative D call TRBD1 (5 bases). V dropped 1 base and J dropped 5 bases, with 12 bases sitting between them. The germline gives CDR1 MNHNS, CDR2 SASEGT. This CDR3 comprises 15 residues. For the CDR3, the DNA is TGTGCCAGCAGTGAAGGAGTCGGGGGGTATCAGCCCCAGCATTTT. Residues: CASSEGVGGYQPQHF.

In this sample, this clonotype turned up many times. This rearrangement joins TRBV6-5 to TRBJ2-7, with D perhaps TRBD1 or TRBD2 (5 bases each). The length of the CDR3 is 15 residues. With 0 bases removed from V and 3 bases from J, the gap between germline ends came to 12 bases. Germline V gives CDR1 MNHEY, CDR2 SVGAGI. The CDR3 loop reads CASSYSGTAIYEQYF. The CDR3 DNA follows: TGTGCCAGCAGTTACTCGGGGACGGCTATCTACGAGCAGTACTTC.

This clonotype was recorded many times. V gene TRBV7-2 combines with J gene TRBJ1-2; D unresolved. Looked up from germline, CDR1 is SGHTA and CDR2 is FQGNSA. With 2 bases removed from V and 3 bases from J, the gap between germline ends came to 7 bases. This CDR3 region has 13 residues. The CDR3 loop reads CASSLQVDYGYTF. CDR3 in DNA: TGTGCCAGCAGCTTACAGGTGGACTATGGCTACACCTTC.